This T cell receptor (beta chain) was observed in a study of T cells after yellow fever vaccination. In the study overall: With SMART-Seq v4 Ultra Low Input, the fractions containing low cell numbers were prepared. Broader study findings: Almost every vaccine-responding clonotype was undetectable in sorted memory subsets on day 0. The booster saw the reappearance of most primary-vaccination clones (96% CD4, 88% CD8).

Trimming at V came to 3 bases and at J to 1 base, leaving 7 bases not matched to a gene. The CDR3 length is 16 residues. CDR1 is LGHNA and CDR2 is YNFKEQ in the germline V gene. There are many counts of this clonotype. Using its own MiXCR run on the 5' RACE reads, TCRdb lists one record per CDR3 protein. The sample has approximately 32,000 distinct CDR3 sequences; about 11% are singletons. This rearrangement joins TRBV4-2 to TRBJ1-2; 8 nucleotides agree with TRBD1. This TCR was sampled from a man aged 18 to 29 who received the YFV17D yellow fever vaccine. The material sequenced was PBMCs, either bulk or a sorted T-cell subset (CD4+, CD8+, memory, or dextramer-sorted; not recorded which), taken more than 14 days after the first yellow fever vaccination. Here the CDR3 DNA reads TGTGCCAGCAGCCAGGTCGGGACAGGCGATAACTATGGCTACACCTTC. Its translation is CASSQVGTGDNYGYTF.